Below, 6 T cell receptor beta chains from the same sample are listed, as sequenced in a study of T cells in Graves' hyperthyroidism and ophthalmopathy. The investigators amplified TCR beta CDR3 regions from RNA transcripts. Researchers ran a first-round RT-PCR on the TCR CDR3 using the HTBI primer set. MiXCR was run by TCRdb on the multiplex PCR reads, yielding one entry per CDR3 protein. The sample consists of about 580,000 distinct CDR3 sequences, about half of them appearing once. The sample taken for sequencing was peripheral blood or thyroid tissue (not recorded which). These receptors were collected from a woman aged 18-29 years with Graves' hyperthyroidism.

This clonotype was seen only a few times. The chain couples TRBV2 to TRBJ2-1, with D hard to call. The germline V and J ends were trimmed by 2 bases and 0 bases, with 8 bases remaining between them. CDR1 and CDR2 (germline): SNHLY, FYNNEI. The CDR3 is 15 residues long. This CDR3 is CASSELESSYNEQFF. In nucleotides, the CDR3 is TGTGCCAGCAGTGAATTAGAGAGCTCCTACAATGAGCAGTTCTTC. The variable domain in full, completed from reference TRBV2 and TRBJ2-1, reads EPEVTQTPSHQVTQMGQEVILRCVPISNHLYFYWYRQILGQKVEFLVSFYNNEISEKSEIFDDQFSVERPDGSNFTLKIRSTKLEDSAMYFCASSELESSYNEQFFGPGTRLTVL.

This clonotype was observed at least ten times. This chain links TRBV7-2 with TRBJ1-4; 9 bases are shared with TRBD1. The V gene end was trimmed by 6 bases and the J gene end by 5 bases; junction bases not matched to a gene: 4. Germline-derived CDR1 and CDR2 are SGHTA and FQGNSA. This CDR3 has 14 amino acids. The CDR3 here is CASRRQGGNEKLFF. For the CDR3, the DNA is TGTGCCAGCAGACGACAGGGGGGGAATGAAAAACTGTTTTTT.

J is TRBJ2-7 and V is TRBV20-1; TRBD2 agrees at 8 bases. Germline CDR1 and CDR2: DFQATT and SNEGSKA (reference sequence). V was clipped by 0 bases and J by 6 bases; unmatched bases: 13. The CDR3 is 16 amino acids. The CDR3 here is CSARDSFTGGPGEQYF. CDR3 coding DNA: TGCAGTGCTAGAGATTCATTTACGGGAGGGCCGGGCGAGCAGTACTTC.

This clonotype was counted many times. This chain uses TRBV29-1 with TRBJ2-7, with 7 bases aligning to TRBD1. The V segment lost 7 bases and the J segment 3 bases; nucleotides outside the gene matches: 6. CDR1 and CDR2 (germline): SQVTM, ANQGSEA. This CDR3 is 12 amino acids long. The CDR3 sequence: CSARQGYYEQYF. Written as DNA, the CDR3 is TGCAGCGCTCGACAGGGTTACTACGAGCAGTACTTC.

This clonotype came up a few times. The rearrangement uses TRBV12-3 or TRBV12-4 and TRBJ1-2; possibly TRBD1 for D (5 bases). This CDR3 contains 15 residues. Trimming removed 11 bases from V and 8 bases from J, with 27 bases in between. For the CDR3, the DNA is TGTGCCGGCACCCCTTTGTGGCTACCTAGGGACGGCTACACCTTC. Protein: CAGTPLWLPRDGYTF.

The CDR3 coding sequence is TGTGCCACCAGCAGAGGAGGGATCGTCAACGTCCTGACTTTC. It is translated as CATSRGGIVNVLTF. J is TRBJ2-6 and V is TRBV15, with D perhaps matching TRBD2 (5 bases). The CDR3 is made up of 14 amino acids. V gave up 1 base and J gave up 9 bases, with 10 bases separating them. In germline, CDR1 is LNHNV, CDR2 YYDKDF (reference sequence).